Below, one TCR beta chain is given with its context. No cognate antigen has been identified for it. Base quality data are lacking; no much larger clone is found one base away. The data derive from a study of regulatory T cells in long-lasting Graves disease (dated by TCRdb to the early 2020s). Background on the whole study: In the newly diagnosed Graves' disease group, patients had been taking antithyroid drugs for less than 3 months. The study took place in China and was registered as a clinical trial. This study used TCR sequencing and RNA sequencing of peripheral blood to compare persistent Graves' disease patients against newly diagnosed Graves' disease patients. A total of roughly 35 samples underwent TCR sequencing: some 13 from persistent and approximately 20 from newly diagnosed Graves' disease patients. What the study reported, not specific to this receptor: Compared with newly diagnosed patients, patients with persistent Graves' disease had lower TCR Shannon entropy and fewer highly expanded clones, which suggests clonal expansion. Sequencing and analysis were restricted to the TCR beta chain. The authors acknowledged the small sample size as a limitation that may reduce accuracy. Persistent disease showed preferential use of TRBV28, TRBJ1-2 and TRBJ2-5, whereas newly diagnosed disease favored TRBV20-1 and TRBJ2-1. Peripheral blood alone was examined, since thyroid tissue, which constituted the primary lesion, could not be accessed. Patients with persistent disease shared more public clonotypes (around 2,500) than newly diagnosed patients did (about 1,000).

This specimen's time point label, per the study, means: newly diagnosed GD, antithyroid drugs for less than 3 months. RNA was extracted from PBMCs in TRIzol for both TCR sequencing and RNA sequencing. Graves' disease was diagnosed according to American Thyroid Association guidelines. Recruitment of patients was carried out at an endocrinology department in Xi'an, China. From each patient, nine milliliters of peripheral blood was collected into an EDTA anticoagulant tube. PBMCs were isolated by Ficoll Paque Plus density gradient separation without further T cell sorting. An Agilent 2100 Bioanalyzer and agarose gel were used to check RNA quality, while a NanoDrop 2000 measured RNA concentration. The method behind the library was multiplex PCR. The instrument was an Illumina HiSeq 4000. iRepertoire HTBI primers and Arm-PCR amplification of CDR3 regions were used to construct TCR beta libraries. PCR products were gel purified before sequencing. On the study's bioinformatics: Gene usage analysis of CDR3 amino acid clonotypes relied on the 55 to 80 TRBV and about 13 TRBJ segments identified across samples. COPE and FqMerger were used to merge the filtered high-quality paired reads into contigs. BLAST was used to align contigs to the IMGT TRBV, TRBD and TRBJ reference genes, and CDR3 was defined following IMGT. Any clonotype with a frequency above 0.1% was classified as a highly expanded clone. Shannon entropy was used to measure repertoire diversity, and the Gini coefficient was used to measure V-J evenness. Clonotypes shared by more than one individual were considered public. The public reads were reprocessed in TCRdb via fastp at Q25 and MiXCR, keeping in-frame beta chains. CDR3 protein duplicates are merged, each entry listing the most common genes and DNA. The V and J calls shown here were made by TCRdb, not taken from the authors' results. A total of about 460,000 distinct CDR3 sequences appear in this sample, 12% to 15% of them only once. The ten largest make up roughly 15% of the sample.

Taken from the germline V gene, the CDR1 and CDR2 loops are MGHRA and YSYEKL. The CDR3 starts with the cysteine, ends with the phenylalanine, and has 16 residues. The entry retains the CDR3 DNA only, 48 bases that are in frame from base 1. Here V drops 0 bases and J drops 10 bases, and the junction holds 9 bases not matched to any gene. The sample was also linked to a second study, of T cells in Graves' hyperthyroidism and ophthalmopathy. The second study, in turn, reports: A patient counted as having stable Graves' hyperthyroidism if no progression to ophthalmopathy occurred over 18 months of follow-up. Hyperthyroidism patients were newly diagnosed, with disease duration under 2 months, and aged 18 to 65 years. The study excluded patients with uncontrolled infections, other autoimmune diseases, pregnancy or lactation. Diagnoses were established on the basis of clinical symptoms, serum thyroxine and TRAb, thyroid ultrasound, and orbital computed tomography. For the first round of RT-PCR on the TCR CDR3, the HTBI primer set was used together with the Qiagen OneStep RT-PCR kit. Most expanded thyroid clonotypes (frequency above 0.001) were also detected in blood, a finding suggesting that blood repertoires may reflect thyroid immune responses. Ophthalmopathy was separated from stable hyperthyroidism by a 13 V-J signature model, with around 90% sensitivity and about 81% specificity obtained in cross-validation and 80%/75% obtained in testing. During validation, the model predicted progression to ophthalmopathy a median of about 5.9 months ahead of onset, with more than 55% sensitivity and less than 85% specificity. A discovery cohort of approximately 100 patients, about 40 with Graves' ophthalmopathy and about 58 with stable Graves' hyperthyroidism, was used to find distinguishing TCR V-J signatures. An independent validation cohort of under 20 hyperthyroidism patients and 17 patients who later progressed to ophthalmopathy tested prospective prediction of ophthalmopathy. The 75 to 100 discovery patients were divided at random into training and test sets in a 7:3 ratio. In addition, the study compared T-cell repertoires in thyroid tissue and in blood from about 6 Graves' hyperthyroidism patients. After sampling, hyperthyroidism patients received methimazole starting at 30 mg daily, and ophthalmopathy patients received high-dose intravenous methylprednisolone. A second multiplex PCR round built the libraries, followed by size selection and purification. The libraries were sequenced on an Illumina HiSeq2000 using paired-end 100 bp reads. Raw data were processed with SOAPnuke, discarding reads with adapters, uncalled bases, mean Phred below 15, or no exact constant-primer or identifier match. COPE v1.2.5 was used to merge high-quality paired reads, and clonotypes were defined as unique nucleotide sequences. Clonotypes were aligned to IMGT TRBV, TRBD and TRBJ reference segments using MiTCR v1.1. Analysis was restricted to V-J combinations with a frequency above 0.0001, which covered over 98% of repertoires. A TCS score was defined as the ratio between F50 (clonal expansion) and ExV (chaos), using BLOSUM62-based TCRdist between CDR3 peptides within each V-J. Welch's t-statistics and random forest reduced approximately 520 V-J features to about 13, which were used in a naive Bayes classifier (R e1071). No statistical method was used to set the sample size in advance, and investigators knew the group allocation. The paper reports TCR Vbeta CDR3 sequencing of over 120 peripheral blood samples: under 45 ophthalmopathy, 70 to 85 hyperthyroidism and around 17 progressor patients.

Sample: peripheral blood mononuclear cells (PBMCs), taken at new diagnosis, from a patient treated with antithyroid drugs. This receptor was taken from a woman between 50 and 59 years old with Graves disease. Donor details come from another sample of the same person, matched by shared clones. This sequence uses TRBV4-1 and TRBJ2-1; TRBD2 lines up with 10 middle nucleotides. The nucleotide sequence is TGCGCCAGCAGCCAAGATCCTAGCGGGAGTGCGTGGGAGCAGTTCTTC. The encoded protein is CASSQDPSGSAWEQFF.